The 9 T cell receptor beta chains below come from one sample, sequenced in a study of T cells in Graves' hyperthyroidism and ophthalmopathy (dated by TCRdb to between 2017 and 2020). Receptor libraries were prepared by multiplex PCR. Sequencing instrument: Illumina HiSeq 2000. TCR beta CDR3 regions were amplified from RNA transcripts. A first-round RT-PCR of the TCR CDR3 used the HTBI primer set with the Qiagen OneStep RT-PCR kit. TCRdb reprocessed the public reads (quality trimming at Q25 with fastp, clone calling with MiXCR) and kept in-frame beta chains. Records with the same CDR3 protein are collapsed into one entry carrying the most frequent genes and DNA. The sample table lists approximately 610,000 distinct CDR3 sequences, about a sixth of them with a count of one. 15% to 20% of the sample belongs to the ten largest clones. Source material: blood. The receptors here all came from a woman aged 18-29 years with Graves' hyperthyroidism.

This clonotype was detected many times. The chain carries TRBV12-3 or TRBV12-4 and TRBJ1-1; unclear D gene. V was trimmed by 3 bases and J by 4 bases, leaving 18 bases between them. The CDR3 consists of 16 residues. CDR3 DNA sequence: TGTGCCAGCAGTTTCCCCAGAACAACACTGGGCACTGAAGCTTTCTTT. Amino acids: CASSFPRTTLGTEAFF.

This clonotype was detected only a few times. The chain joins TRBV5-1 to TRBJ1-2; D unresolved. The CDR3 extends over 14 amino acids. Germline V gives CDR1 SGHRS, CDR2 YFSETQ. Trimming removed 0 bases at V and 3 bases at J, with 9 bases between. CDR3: CASSLGLEDYGYTF. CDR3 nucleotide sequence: TGCGCCAGCAGCTTGGGGCTTGAGGACTATGGCTACACCTTC.

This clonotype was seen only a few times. The CDR3 loop is CASSLALAGSRSWSVNNEQFF. The CDR3 bases are TGCGCCAGCAGCTTGGCCCTAGCGGGCTCTCGGAGTTGGTCAGTAAACAATGAGCAGTTCTTC. The rearrangement joins TRBV5-1 to TRBJ2-1; TRBD2 matches 8 bases. With V trimmed by 0 bases and J by 5 bases, 22 bases remained unmatched. Germline V gene sequence: CDR1 SGHRS, CDR2 YFSETQ. The CDR3 totals 21 residues. Complete variable domain (other parts from reference TRBV5-1 and TRBJ2-1): KAGVTQTPRYLIKTRGQQVTLSCSPISGHRSVSWYQQTPGQGLQFLFEYFSETQRNKGNFPGRFSGRQFSNSRSEMNVSTLELGDSALYLCASSLALAGSRSWSVNNEQFFGPGTRLTVL.

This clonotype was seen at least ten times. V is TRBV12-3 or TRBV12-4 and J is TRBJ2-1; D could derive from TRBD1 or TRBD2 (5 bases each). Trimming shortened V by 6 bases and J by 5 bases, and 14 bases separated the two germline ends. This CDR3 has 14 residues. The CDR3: CASRRDPGHNEQFF. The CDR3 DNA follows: TGTGCCAGCAGGAGGGATCCGGGGCACAATGAGCAGTTCTTC.

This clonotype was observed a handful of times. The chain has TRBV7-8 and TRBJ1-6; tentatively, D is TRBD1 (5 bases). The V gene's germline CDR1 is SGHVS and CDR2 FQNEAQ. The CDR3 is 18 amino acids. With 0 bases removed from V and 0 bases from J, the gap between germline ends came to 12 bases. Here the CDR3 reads CASSLARTPNSYNSPLHF. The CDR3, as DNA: TGTGCCAGCAGCTTAGCGCGGACACCCAACTCCTATAATTCACCCCTCCACTTT. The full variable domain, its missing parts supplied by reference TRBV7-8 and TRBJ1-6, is GAGVSQSPRYKVAKRGQDVALRCDPISGHVSLFWYQQALGQGPEFLTYFQNEAQLDKSGLPSDRFFAERPEGSVSTLKIQRTQQEDSAVYLCASSLARTPNSYNSPLHFGNGTRLTVT.

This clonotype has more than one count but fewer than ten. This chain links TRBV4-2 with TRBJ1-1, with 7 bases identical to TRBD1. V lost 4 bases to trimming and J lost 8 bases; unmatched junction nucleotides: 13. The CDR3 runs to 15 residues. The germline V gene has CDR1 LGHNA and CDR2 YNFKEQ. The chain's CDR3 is CASSRLTGAEYEAFF. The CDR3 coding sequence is TGTGCCAGCAGCCGACTTACAGGGGCGGAATACGAAGCTTTCTTT.

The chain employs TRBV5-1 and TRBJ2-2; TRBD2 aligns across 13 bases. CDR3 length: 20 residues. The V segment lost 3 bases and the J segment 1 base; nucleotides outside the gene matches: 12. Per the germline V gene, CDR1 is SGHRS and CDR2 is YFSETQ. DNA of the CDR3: TGCGCCAGCAGCTACCCTCCCCTGGGACTAGCGGGGCGGAACACCGGGGAGCTGTTTTTT. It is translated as CASSYPPLGLAGRNTGELFF.

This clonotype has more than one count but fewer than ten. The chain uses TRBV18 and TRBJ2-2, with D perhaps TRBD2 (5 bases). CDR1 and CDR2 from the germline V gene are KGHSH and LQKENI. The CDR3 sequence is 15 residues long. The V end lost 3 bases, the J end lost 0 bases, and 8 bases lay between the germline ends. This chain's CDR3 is CASSPTAANTGELFF. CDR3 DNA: TGTGCCAGCTCACCTACAGCGGCGAACACCGGGGAGCTGTTTTTT.

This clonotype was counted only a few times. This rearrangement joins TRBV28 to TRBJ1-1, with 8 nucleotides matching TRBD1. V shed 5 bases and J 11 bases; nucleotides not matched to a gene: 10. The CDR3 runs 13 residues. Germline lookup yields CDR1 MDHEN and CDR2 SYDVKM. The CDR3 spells CASSSRGHSYAFF. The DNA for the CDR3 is TGTGCCAGCAGTAGCAGGGGGCATAGTTACGCTTTCTTT.